The clone carrying this T cell receptor (beta chain) was counted only a few times. The data are from a study of T-cell reconstitution after alpha-beta-depleted transplantation in children. The germline V gene has CDR1 MDHEN and CDR2 SYDVKM. The V end lost 9 bases, the J end lost 2 bases, and 5 bases lay between the germline ends. The CDR3 consists of 10 residues. Using unique molecular identifiers, the investigators prepared the TCRbeta library. From the PCR reads, TCRdb called clonotypes with MiXCR, one entry per CDR3 protein. Seen here are 300,000 to 400,000 distinct CDR3 sequences, more than 20% observed once, and the top ten hold about a tenth.

Source: PBMCs, mostly from graft donor cells, taken 180 days after TCRalphabeta/CD19-depleted stem cell transplant. The chain recombines TRBV28 with TRBJ2-7; unclear D gene. This receptor was obtained from a male patient younger than 18 who had a stem cell transplant for acute lymphoblastic leukemia, so the T cells may come from the graft donor. This CDR3 reads CASGPYEQYF. CDR3 bases: TGTGCCAGTGGACCCTACGAGCAGTACTTC.